This T cell receptor beta chain emerged from a study of T cell clones after liver transplantation. Only in-frame clones appear in the TCRdb table, and some are missing; sequencing was by immunoSEQ multiplex PCR. Of tens of thousands of clones in the sample, around four fifths were seen once. Deletions cut 3 bases from V and 6 bases from J, with 14 bases between. The CDR3 is 15 amino acids. Germline CDR1 is KGHSH and CDR2 is LQKENI. V is TRBV18 and J is TRBJ2-2; perhaps TRBD1 as D (5 bases). The TCR was taken from a human patient who received a liver transplant. Some T cells may be provided by the graft donor. Sample: CD4+ T cells from blood, taken at the 22-month timepoint. The CDR3 nucleotides read TGTGCCAGCTCACCTCGGGCAGGGTCGGCCGGGGAGCTGTTTTTT. Protein sequence: CASSPRAGSAGELFF.